Presented here are 9 T cell receptor beta chains from one specimen sequenced in a study of beta chain features in type 1 diabetes. The investigators reverse transcribed all of the isolated RNA, so they sequenced expressed TCRB transcripts. The assay was immunoSEQ multiplex PCR, and TCRdb's table has in-frame clones only and misses some. In the table there are 330,000 or so clones, roughly 15% of which are singletons. Material: central memory CD4+ T cells from blood. Source of these receptors: a man aged 25 to 40 in good health.

In its sample, this clone was seen a few times. The chain employs TRBV7-7 and TRBJ2-7; 7 bases agree with TRBD1. Unmatched junction bases numbered 7, after V lost 5 bases and J lost 6 bases. Germline CDR1 reads SSHAT; CDR2 reads FNYEAQ (reference sequence). The CDR3 has 13 amino acids. This CDR3 is CASSAYRGTEQYF. Written as DNA, the CDR3 is TGTGCCAGCAGCGCATACAGGGGAACCGAGCAGTACTTC. Complete variable domain (other parts from reference TRBV7-7 and TRBJ2-7): GAGVSQSPRYKVTKRGQDVTLRCDPISSHATLYWYQQALGQGPEFLTYFNYEAQPDKSGLPSDRFSAERPEGSISTLTIQRTEQRDSAMYRCASSAYRGTEQYFGPGTRLTVT.

The chain is built from TRBV7-9 and TRBJ1-1; 8 nucleotides match TRBD1. Germline V gene lookup returns CDR1 SEHNR and CDR2 FQNEAQ (reference sequence). Trimming at V came to 5 bases and at J to 1 base, leaving 6 bases not matched to a gene. This CDR3 is 15 amino acids long. DNA for the CDR3: TGTGCCAGCAGCCCTAGGGGACAGGAGAACACTGAAGCTTTCTTT. Translation gives CASSPRGQENTEAFF. The variable domain in full, completed from reference TRBV7-9 and TRBJ1-1, reads DTGVSQNPRHKITKRGQNVTFRCDPISEHNRLYWYRQTLGQGPEFLTYFQNEAQLEKSRLLSDRFSAERPKGSFSTLEIQRTEQGDSAMYLCASSPRGQENTEAFFGQGTRLTVV.

This clone was picked up a small number of times. In nucleotides, the CDR3 is TGTGCCAGCAGCGACGAGGGGGAAGTAGTGTTTTTT. It yields the protein CASSDEGEVVFF. The V call is TRBV5-6, the J call TRBJ1-4; maybe TRBD1 (6 bases). CDR1 is SGHDT, CDR2 YYEEEE, per germline. The CDR3 sequence is 12 residues long. V dropped 4 bases and J dropped 15 bases, with 16 bases sitting between them. The whole variable domain, filled in from reference TRBV5-6 and TRBJ1-4, reads DAGVTQSPTHLIKTRGQQVTLRCSPKSGHDTVSWYQQALGQGPQFIFQYYEEEERQRGNFPDRFSGHQFPNYSSELNVNALLLGDSALYLCASSDEGEVVFFGSGTQLSVL.

The rearrangement joins TRBV9 to TRBJ2-3; D perhaps matches TRBD2 (7 bases). CDR3 length equals 16 residues. Germline V CDR1 and CDR2: SGDLS, YYNGEE. V lost 0 bases and J lost 2, with 13 bases in between. The CDR3 sequence: CASSVAGGPITDTQYF. CDR3 coding DNA: TGTGCCAGCAGCGTAGCGGGGGGCCCCATCACAGATACGCAGTATTTT.

Only a few counts were recorded for this clone. The CDR3 loop is CASSLTSGVRTDTQYF. DNA of the CDR3: TGTGCCAGCAGCTTGACTAGCGGGGTTCGCACAGATACGCAGTATTTT. The chain uses TRBV5-4 and TRBJ2-3; 10 nucleotides line up with TRBD2. Trimming removed 1 base from V and 1 base from J; junction bases left unmatched: 3. The CDR3 is 16 residues long. Germline V lookup: CDR1 SGHNT, CDR2 YYREEE (reference sequence). Supplemented by reference TRBV5-4 and TRBJ2-3, the full variable domain reads ETGVTQSPTHLIKTRGQQVTLRCSSQSGHNTVSWYQQALGQGPQFIFQYYREEENGRGNFPPRFSGLQFPNYSSELNVNALELDDSALYLCASSLTSGVRTDTQYFGPGTRLTVL.

A few counts support this clone. The DNA for the CDR3 is TGCAGCGGGCGGACAGGGGGCCTCACCGGGGAGCTGTTTTTT. It specifies CSGRTGGLTGELFF. V gene TRBV29-1 combines with J gene TRBJ2-2; 11 bases fit TRBD1. This CDR3 contains 14 residues. Trimming took 7 bases from V and 4 from J; bases not matched to a gene: 5. Germline values: CDR1 SQVTM, CDR2 ANQGSEA.

This chain links TRBV4-3 with TRBJ2-1; no firm D call. V shed 0 bases and J shed 2 bases, with 5 bases lying between them. The CDR3 loop spans 14 amino acids. Germline assignment: CDR1 LGHNA and CDR2 YSLEER. CDR3 region: CASSQDQAYNEQFF. CDR3 nucleotide sequence: TGCGCCAGCAGCCAAGATCAGGCCTACAATGAGCAGTTCTTC.

The rearrangement joins TRBV7-2 to TRBJ2-5, with D perhaps matching TRBD2 (7 bases). The CDR3 is made up of 14 amino acids. Per germline, CDR1 SGHTA and CDR2 FQGNSA. V lost 7 bases to trimming and J lost 2 bases, with 14 bases between them. The CDR3 DNA follows: TGTGCCAGCAAGATCGGGGGGCCACAAGAGACCCAGTACTTC. Amino acids: CASKIGGPQETQYF.

The chain has TRBV19 and TRBJ1-1, with 7 positions matching TRBD1. This CDR3 is 15 amino acids long. Germline trimming cut 0 bases from V and 0 bases from J; bases unmatched to any gene: 1. The germline V gene has CDR1 LNHDA and CDR2 SQIVND (reference sequence). CDR3 nucleotide sequence: TGTGCCAGTAGTATAGAAGGGGGCATGAACACTGAAGCTTTCTTT. This codes for CASSIEGGMNTEAFF.